This passage covers 32 T cell receptor beta chains from one sample sequenced in a study of T cell responses to AZD1222 COVID-19 vaccine. Some clones are missing from TCRdb's copy, which holds only in-frame ones; the method was immunoSEQ multiplex PCR. This table holds 30,000 to 40,000 clones, about four fifths found once. The sample in question was peripheral blood, obtained 28 days after the second AZD1222 dose. Source of these receptors: an adult who received the AZD1222 COVID-19 vaccine.

V and J are TRBV9 and TRBJ2-3; 12 bases line up with TRBD2. The CDR3 extends over 17 amino acids. CDR1 and CDR2 from the germline V gene are SGDLS and YYNGEE. V shed 4 bases and J 5 bases; nucleotides not matched to a gene: 11. The CDR3 spells CASSLSPGLAGQDTQYF. The CDR3 DNA reads TGTGCCAGCAGCCTATCACCGGGACTAGCGGGCCAAGATACGCAGTATTTT.

V is TRBV7-9 and J is TRBJ1-2, with D perhaps matching TRBD1 (6 bases). Trimming removed 0 bases at V and 5 bases at J, with 13 bases between. Germline V gives CDR1 SEHNR, CDR2 FQNEAQ (reference sequence). The CDR3 totals 15 residues. The CDR3 DNA sequence: TGTGCCAGCAGCTTAGCGACCGGGAGGGGGTATGGCTACACCTTC. Protein: CASSLATGRGYGYTF.

J is TRBJ1-3 and V is TRBV30; D remains ambiguous. V lost 2 bases, J lost 4 bases, and 15 bases lay in between. This CDR3 spans 15 amino acids. The germline gives CDR1 GTSNPN, CDR2 SVGIG (reference sequence). The CDR3 nucleotides read TGTGCCTGGAGTCCCGGTTCGGTACAAGGAAACACCATATATTTT. This codes for CAWSPGSVQGNTIYF.

The J gene is TRBJ2-1, the V gene TRBV24-1; D possibly corresponds to TRBD2 (5 bases). CDR3 length: 12 amino acids. The germline V gene encodes CDR1 KGHDR and CDR2 SFDVKD. The V end lost 5 bases, the J end lost 5 bases, and 6 bases lay between the germline ends. CDR3 bases: TGTGCCACCAGTGGACTAAACAATGAGCAGTTCTTC. This sequence encodes CATSGLNNEQFF.

V gene TRBV27 combines with J gene TRBJ2-7; D unclear. CDR3 size: 15 residues. V dropped 0 bases and J dropped 0 bases, with 9 bases sitting between them. Germline V gene sequence: CDR1 MNHEY, CDR2 SMNVEV (reference sequence). The CDR3 sequence is CASSLSIEHSYEQYF. DNA of the CDR3: TGTGCCAGCAGTTTATCGATTGAGCACTCCTACGAGCAGTACTTC.

The gene calls are TRBV27 and TRBJ2-4; possible D gene TRBD1, 6 bases. The V end was cut by 5 bases, the J end by 0 bases, with 14 bases between. Germline-derived CDR1 and CDR2 are MNHEY and SMNVEV (reference sequence). This CDR3 has 16 residues. The CDR3 reads CASSRMTGQAKNIQYF. The CDR3 bases are TGTGCCAGCAGTCGAATGACAGGACAAGCCAAAAACATTCAGTACTTC.

The chain carries TRBV11-2 and TRBJ2-5, with D tentatively TRBD1 (5 bases). Germline V gives CDR1 SGHAT, CDR2 FQNNGV. V gave up 3 bases and J gave up 4 bases, with 15 bases separating them. This CDR3 is built from 15 residues. The CDR3 protein is CASSFSRQGIETQYF. DNA for the CDR3: TGTGCCAGCAGCTTTAGCCGTCAGGGTATAGAGACCCAGTACTTC.

This clone was observed a handful of times. The chain has TRBV6-4 and TRBJ2-3, with 7 positions matching TRBD2. The CDR3 spans 18 residues. V trimming: 0 bases; J trimming: 2 bases; junction bases outside the gene matches: 11. Germline CDR1 and CDR2: MRHNA and SNTAGT. CDR3: CASSDSILREASTDTQYF. In nucleotides, the CDR3 is TGTGCCAGCAGTGACTCGATTCTTCGGGAGGCTTCCACAGATACGCAGTATTTT.

This chain uses TRBV7-2 with TRBJ1-2; TRBD1 agrees at 8 bases. V dropped 5 bases and J dropped 6; count of bases not matched to a gene: 11. Germline V gene data show CDR1 as SGHTA and CDR2 as FQGNSA. The CDR3 is made up of 15 amino acids. The CDR3 spells CASSLNSGGGNGYTF. CDR3 bases: TGTGCCAGCAGCCTGAACTCAGGGGGCGGAAATGGCTACACCTTC.

This chain joins TRBV11-2 and TRBJ2-7; D may be TRBD1 (6 bases). The V gene lost 7 bases and the J gene lost 2 bases, with 12 bases spanning the gap. Germline V gene sequence: CDR1 SGHAT, CDR2 FQNNGV. The CDR3 totals 13 residues. The CDR3 sequence is CASTYQGPYEQYF. The DNA of the CDR3 is TGTGCCAGCACCTATCAGGGGCCCTACGAGCAGTACTTC.

Regarding this clone: The same CDR3 can be traced to other DNA sequences in this sample. The rearrangement uses TRBV12-3 or TRBV12-4 and TRBJ1-1; no firm D call. The CDR3 contains 12 residues. V shed 6 bases and J shed 1 base, with 6 bases lying between them. This chain's CDR3 is CASRYRNTEAFF. The CDR3 DNA reads TGTGCCAGCAGATACAGGAACACTGAAGCTTTCTTT.

This rearrangement joins TRBV25-1 to TRBJ2-5; D is tentatively TRBD1 or TRBD2 (5 bases each). The CDR3 has 13 amino acids. Per the germline V gene, CDR1 is MGHDK and CDR2 is SYGVNS. V was clipped by 2 bases and J by 3 bases, with 7 bases between them. The CDR3 sequence is CASSEGGEETQYF. The CDR3 DNA reads TGTGCCAGCAGTGAAGGGGGAGAAGAGACCCAGTACTTC.

By sample share, this clone is medium-sized (0.01 to 0.1%). The chain uses TRBV19 and TRBJ1-5; D gene unclear. The CDR3 is 15 residues long. Trimming cost V 4 bases and J 4 bases, with 14 bases left between them. Looked up from germline, CDR1 is LNHDA and CDR2 is SQIVND (reference sequence). The CDR3 DNA follows: TGTGCCAGTAGTACTCGGGATACAAGGAATCAGCCCCAGCATTTT. Translation gives CASSTRDTRNQPQHF.

This clone was seen a few times. The chain is built from TRBV4-1 and TRBJ2-1; 7 positions match TRBD1. The CDR3 is made up of 13 amino acids. Germline V gene data show CDR1 as MGHRA and CDR2 as YSYEKL. V was clipped by 8 bases and J by 4 bases; unmatched bases: 5. The CDR3 DNA reads as TGCGCCAGCTCCCGGGACAGATACAATGAGCAGTTCTTC. Protein product: CASSRDRYNEQFF.

The chain is built from TRBV27 and TRBJ1-5; TRBD1 agrees at 7 bases. CDR1 and CDR2 (germline): MNHEY, SMNVEV (reference sequence). This CDR3 is 15 amino acids long. The V and J ends lost 5 bases and 4 bases, in that order; junction bases with no gene match: 8. Here the CDR3 reads CASSLRGGSNQPQHF. The DNA for the CDR3 is TGTGCCAGCAGTCTCAGGGGGGGCTCTAATCAGCCCCAGCATTTT.

The J gene is TRBJ1-1, the V gene TRBV3-1 (or the pseudogene TRBV3-2); D call uncertain. Trimming left V 4 bases short and J 4 bases short, with 10 bases between. CDR1 and CDR2 (germline): LGHDT, YNNKEL (reference sequence). The CDR3 has 13 residues. The CDR3: CASSPSRGTEAFF. CDR3 bases: TGTGCCAGCAGCCCCAGTCGGGGCACTGAAGCTTTCTTT.

This sequence joins TRBV2 and TRBJ2-6; D is ambiguous. Germline CDR1 reads SNHLY; CDR2 reads FYNNEI. Trimming removed 3 bases at V and 0 bases at J, with 9 bases between. The CDR3 has 16 residues. In DNA, the CDR3 is TGTGCCAGCAGTGAGGAGAGCCTCTCTGGGGCCAACGTCCTGACTTTC. Its protein product is CASSEESLSGANVLTF.

This clone has just a few counts. The chain combines TRBV7-8 with TRBJ2-7, with a weak D call TRBD1 (6 bases). The V end was cut by 5 bases, the J end by 0 bases, with 14 bases between. Germline V gene lookup returns CDR1 SGHVS and CDR2 FQNEAQ. The CDR3 loop spans 15 amino acids. The CDR3 reads CASSHYQGPSYEQYF. CDR3 coding DNA: TGTGCCAGCAGCCACTATCAGGGGCCCTCCTACGAGCAGTACTTC.

By share, this clone ranks as medium-sized. The chain links TRBV19 to TRBJ1-5; a weak D match, TRBD1 (5 bases). Germline lookup yields CDR1 LNHDA and CDR2 SQIVND (reference sequence). The CDR3 has 15 residues. Trimming left V 5 bases short and J 4 bases short, with 15 bases between. The CDR3 sequence: CASSPSQGRNQPQHF. In DNA, the CDR3 is TGTGCCAGTAGTCCTTCCCAGGGAAGGAATCAGCCCCAGCATTTT. The full variable domain, in which reference TRBV19 and TRBJ1-5 provide the parts outside the CDR3, is DGGITQSPKYLFRKEGQNVTLSCEQNLNHDAMYWYRQDPGQGLRLIYYSQIVNDFQKGDIAEGYSVSREKKESFPLTVTSAQKNPTAFYLCASSPSQGRNQPQHFGDGTRLSIL.

The genes are TRBV7-2 and TRBJ2-7; 7 bases align to TRBD1. Germline CDR1 and CDR2: SGHTA and FQGNSA. V was clipped by 2 bases and J by 3 bases; unmatched bases: 7. The length of the CDR3 is 15 residues. The CDR3 sequence: CASSLLGGAFYEQYV. The CDR3, as DNA: TGTGCCAGCAGCTTATTAGGGGGCGCCTTCTACGAGCAGTACGTC.

The rearrangement uses TRBV27 and TRBJ1-1; D is ambiguous. In germline, CDR1 is MNHEY, CDR2 SMNVEV (reference sequence). The CDR3 loop spans 14 amino acids. V gave up 6 bases and J gave up 3 bases, with 14 bases separating them. This CDR3 is CASSAYGGDTEAFF. The CDR3 DNA sequence: TGTGCCAGCAGCGCATACGGCGGGGACACTGAAGCTTTCTTT.

V is TRBV24-1 and J is TRBJ2-5, with D unresolved. CDR1 KGHDR and CDR2 SFDVKD come from the germline V gene. Trimming left V 3 bases short and J 10 bases short, with 11 bases between. CDR3 length equals 12 residues. The CDR3 region has the DNA TGTGCCACCAGTGATCAGAGACAACTCCAGTACTTC. Amino acid sequence: CATSDQRQLQYF.

The chain employs TRBV5-4 and TRBJ2-1, with D perhaps given as TRBD1 or TRBD2 (5 bases each). CDR3 length equals 15 residues. Deletions cut 3 bases from V and 7 bases from J, with 17 bases between. Looked up from germline, CDR1 is SGHNT and CDR2 is YYREEE (reference sequence). CDR3 nucleotide sequence: TGTGCCAGCAGCTGGCCCTCGGGACCCATGAATGAGCAGTTCTTC. It translates to CASSWPSGPMNEQFF.

The table lists this clone with a few counts. The gene calls are TRBV5-8 and TRBJ2-3; 14 positions agree with TRBD2. With 0 bases clipped from V and 3 bases from J, the junction kept 3 bases outside the gene matches. CDR3 size: 17 residues. In germline, CDR1 is SGHTS, CDR2 YDEGEE. This CDR3 is CASSLEGTSGSTDTQYF. DNA for the CDR3: TGTGCCAGCAGCTTGGAAGGGACTAGCGGGAGTACAGATACGCAGTATTTT.

The chain employs TRBV12-3 or TRBV12-4 and TRBJ1-1; no reliable D call. This CDR3 has 12 residues. Trimming pared 6 bases from V and 3 bases from J, leaving 8 bases between. The DNA of the CDR3 is TGTGCCAGCAGGGTCGCGGACACTGAAGCTTTCTTT. It yields the protein CASRVADTEAFF.

The chain carries TRBV5-4 and TRBJ1-2; D unresolved. CDR3 length: 12 amino acids. With 3 bases removed from V and 7 bases from J, the gap between germline ends came to 10 bases. From germline, CDR1 is SGHNT and CDR2 YYREEE (reference sequence). The CDR3 sequence is CASSWVVGGYTF. DNA for the CDR3: TGTGCCAGCAGCTGGGTAGTCGGTGGCTACACCTTC. Based on the CDR3 plus reference TRBV5-4 and TRBJ1-2, the full variable domain is ETGVTQSPTHLIKTRGQQVTLRCSSQSGHNTVSWYQQALGQGPQFIFQYYREEENGRGNFPPRFSGLQFPNYSSELNVNALELDDSALYLCASSWVVGGYTFGSGTRLTVV.

This clone is categorized as medium-sized. The chain uses TRBV6-1 and TRBJ1-2, with 10 bases aligning to TRBD1. CDR3 length: 17 amino acids. With V trimmed by 4 bases and J by 3 bases, 11 bases remained unmatched. Germline V gene lookup returns CDR1 MNHNS and CDR2 SASEGT. This CDR3 reads CASSGTGQGLSYYGYTF. The CDR3 DNA reads as TGTGCCAGCAGTGGAACGGGACAGGGGTTATCCTACTATGGCTACACCTTC.

The chain links TRBV7-8 to TRBJ2-4; 7 bases match TRBD1. Per germline, CDR1 SGHVS and CDR2 FQNEAQ. This CDR3 spans 18 amino acids. With V trimmed by 4 bases and J by 0 bases, 12 bases remained unmatched. In DNA form, the CDR3 reads TGTGCCAGCAGCTATGGTGGCCCGGGACAGCTAGCCAAAAACATTCAGTACTTC. It encodes CASSYGGPGQLAKNIQYF.

The genes are TRBV7-3 and TRBJ2-1; 13 bases fit TRBD2. Germline CDR1 is SGHTA and CDR2 is FQGTGA. The ends lost 2 bases at V and 7 bases at J; junction bases unmatched: 2. The length of the CDR3 is 15 residues. The CDR3 DNA reads TGTGCCAGCAGCTTAGGGACTAGCGGGATTAATGAGCAGTTCTTC. It yields the protein CASSLGTSGINEQFF.

The chain employs TRBV25-1 and TRBJ2-1, with 12 nucleotides matching TRBD2. The CDR3 covers 14 residues. Germline V gives CDR1 MGHDK, CDR2 SYGVNS. Trimming at V came to 6 bases and at J to 10 bases, leaving 7 bases not matched to a gene. The CDR3 nucleotides are TGTGCCAGCAGGGCTAGCGGGGGGGCCCTGGAGCAGTTCTTC. It is translated as CASRASGGALEQFF.

The chain couples TRBV5-4 to TRBJ1-2, with 7 bases lining up with TRBD1. Germline-derived CDR1 and CDR2 are SGHNT and YYREEE (reference sequence). Trimming cost V 8 bases and J 3 bases; bases outside gene matches: 4. The CDR3 spans 12 residues. The CDR3 reads CASGDRDYGYTF. The CDR3 nucleotides read TGTGCCAGTGGTGACAGGGACTATGGCTACACCTTC.

The CDR3 reads CAISSGTGGAANTF. The CDR3 DNA is TGTGCCATCAGTTCCGGGACAGGGGGCGCGGCTAACACCTTC. This chain connects TRBV10-3 to TRBJ1-2, with 12 bases matching TRBD1. V lost 5 bases to trimming and J lost 12 bases; unmatched junction nucleotides: 10. The CDR3 extends over 14 amino acids. CDR1 and CDR2 from the germline V gene are ENHRY and SYGVKD.